The TCR beta chain described here comes from a study of blood T cell repertoires in COVID-19. This CDR3 region has 13 residues. V was clipped by 2 bases and J by 9 bases, with 11 bases between them. Germline V gene data show CDR1 as LNHDA and CDR2 as SQIVND (reference sequence). Original data processing: Nucleated cell number was recorded as an estimate derived from reference gene primer amplification. TCRdb's table, derived via immunoSEQ multiplex PCR, lists solely in-frame clones and lacks some. V, J and clone size reflect that table, while D and trimming were determined from the DNA. The table lists 150,000 to 200,000 clones, about nine tenths of them singletons, with about 26% in the top ten.

Sequenced material: peripheral blood. The sequence was obtained from a man in his 60s with acute or convalescent COVID-19. The J gene is TRBJ2-1, the V gene TRBV19; D is undetermined. CDR3 DNA sequence: TGTGCCAGTAGTATACAGGCTCGCAGTGAGCAGTTCTTC. Translated, it gives CASSIQARSEQFF.